The 8 T cell receptor beta chains below come from one sample, sequenced in a study of control samples from healthy donors and cancer patients. Generated by immunoSEQ multiplex PCR, the TCRdb table keeps only in-frame clones and is missing some. The sample holds under 90,000 clones, roughly 92% seen once. The sample comprised blood. These receptors came from a woman aged 60-70 years in good health.

The V gene is TRBV2, the J gene TRBJ2-1, with D possibly being TRBD2 (6 bases). CDR1 is SNHLY and CDR2 is FYNNEI in the germline V gene. The CDR3 contains 11 residues. The germline V and J ends were trimmed by 8 bases and 9 bases, with 11 bases remaining between them. The CDR3 DNA reads TGTGCCAGCCGGAGGGCAGGTGAGCAGTTCTTC. Its protein is CASRRAGEQFF.

The chain has TRBV3-1 (or the pseudogene TRBV3-2) and TRBJ2-1; D is unclear. CDR3 length: 14 residues. With 2 bases removed from V and 5 bases from J, the gap between germline ends came to 10 bases. Germline CDR1 LGHDT, CDR2 YNNKEL (reference sequence). The chain's CDR3 is CASSQTESNNEQFF. The CDR3 DNA follows: TGTGCCAGCAGCCAAACAGAGTCAAACAATGAGCAGTTCTTC.

The chain employs TRBV4-1 and TRBJ2-1; D uncertain. V dropped 4 bases and J dropped 8 bases, with 18 bases sitting between them. Germline V gene lookup returns CDR1 MGHRA and CDR2 YSYEKL. The CDR3 contains 15 residues. The CDR3 region is CASSPTQVDFDEQFF. CDR3 nucleotide sequence: TGCGCCAGCAGCCCGACCCAAGTCGACTTCGATGAGCAGTTCTTC.

The V and J genes are TRBV19 and TRBJ2-7, with TRBD2 identical over 9 bases. Germline V gene lookup returns CDR1 LNHDA and CDR2 SQIVND (reference sequence). CDR3 length equals 16 residues. Trimming took 4 bases from V and 4 from J; bases not matched to a gene: 11. CDR3 region: CASSTSTSGLLYEQYF. The CDR3 DNA reads TGTGCCAGTAGTACCTCGACTAGCGGCCTGCTATACGAGCAGTACTTC.

V and J are TRBV3-1 (or the pseudogene TRBV3-2) and TRBJ2-7, with 7 nucleotides matching TRBD2. The CDR3 spans 17 residues. Per the germline V gene, CDR1 is LGHDT and CDR2 is YNNKEL (reference sequence). The V and J ends lost 4 bases and 7 bases, in that order; junction bases with no gene match: 19. The CDR3 DNA reads as TGTGCCAGCAGCCTTGGGAGGGTTAGCGGCGGGATGTGGGAGCAGTACTTC. It translates to CASSLGRVSGGMWEQYF.

The chain joins TRBV10-3 to TRBJ2-7, with 10 positions matching TRBD2. Germline trimming cut 3 bases from V and 6 bases from J; bases unmatched to any gene: 11. The CDR3 has 16 residues. The V gene's germline CDR1 is ENHRY and CDR2 SYGVKD. The CDR3 sequence: CAISDAIRLAGAEQYF. CDR3 nucleotides: TGTGCCATCAGTGATGCCATTAGGCTAGCGGGAGCCGAGCAGTACTTC.

V usage is TRBV10-3 and J usage is TRBJ2-3; 8 bases are a match to TRBD2. The germline gives CDR1 ENHRY, CDR2 SYGVKD. The CDR3 totals 14 residues. V was pared by 0 bases and J by 5 bases, with 1 base of the junction left unmatched. CDR3 DNA: TGTGCCATCAGTGAGTCGCTAGCGGGAGATACGCAGTATTTT. Translating gives CAISESLAGDTQYF.

The chain combines TRBV2 with TRBJ1-2; TRBD1 might be the D (5 bases). Trimming took 6 bases from V and 4 from J, leaving 9 bases between them. This CDR3 region has 12 residues. The germline V gene encodes CDR1 SNHLY and CDR2 FYNNEI. CDR3 sequence: CASRVTAYGYTF. CDR3 bases: TGTGCCAGCAGGGTGACAGCCTATGGCTACACCTTC.